The sequence of this TCR beta chain was determined in a study of cytomegalovirus exposure and HLA in healthy donors. Trimming pared 1 base from V and 6 bases from J, leaving 16 bases between. The CDR3 is 16 amino acids. Germline-derived CDR1 and CDR2 are SGHAT and FQNNGV. PCR used 60 Vbeta primers and 13 Jbeta primers. Profiled with immunoSEQ multiplex PCR; TCRdb holds only in-frame clones, not every one. This sample has some 190,000 clones; roughly 80% occur once, and the top ten carry approximately 2.1%. The sequenced material came from PBMCs. The sequence was collected from a woman aged 25 to 39 in good health and CMV-seropositive. This chain joins TRBV11-2 and TRBJ2-1; a weak D match, TRBD2 (7 bases). The CDR3 DNA follows: TGTGCCAGCAGCTTAGTGGGGGGGCCTCTCTCCAATGAGCAGTTCTTC. It translates to CASSLVGGPLSNEQFF.